Below are 3 T cell receptor beta chains sequenced from a single sample in a study of T cells expressing NK-cell markers. TCRdb reanalyzed the 5' RACE reads and collapses them to one entry per CDR3 protein, without DNA. The listing contains 350,000 to 400,000 distinct CDR3 sequences. The sequenced material came from blood T cells: a sorted CD56 or NKG2C T cell subset, CD4+ or CD8+ T cells, or bulk PBMC T cells (not recorded which). The receptors come from a woman aged 45-59 years in good health.

The chain has TRBV6-5 and TRBJ2-2. This CDR3 comprises 14 residues. Germline CDR1 reads MNHEY; CDR2 reads SVGAGI. CDR3 sequence: CASSNQQNTGELFF.

The genes are TRBV6-5 and TRBJ1-1; no DNA is available, so the TRBD1 call from TCRdb remains unchecked. Per the germline V gene, CDR1 is MNHEY and CDR2 is SVGAGI. This CDR3 spans 15 amino acids. CDR3 sequence reads: CASSAPRGSNTEAFF.

The chain uses TRBV14 and TRBJ2-7. Germline CDR1 SGHDN, CDR2 FVKESK. The CDR3 is 14 residues long. CDR3 in amino acids: CASSQDLKSYEQYF.